One sample yielded the 26 T cell receptor beta chains listed below, sequenced in a study of shared clonotypes between healthy human individuals. Measured with immunoSEQ multiplex PCR; TCRdb has only the in-frame clones, and not every one. The repertoire includes some 2 million clones, roughly 95% of them detected once, and 0.95% to 1.5% sits in the top ten. It was CD45RO-negative cells, positively selected for CCR7, that made up naive CD8 cells, with terminally differentiated effector memory CD45RA+ cells excluded. The sample consisted of naive CD8+ T cells sorted from blood. These receptors all stem from a man younger than 35 in good health.

This rearrangement joins TRBV6-5 to TRBJ2-1; D not resolved. Germline CDR1 reads MNHEY; CDR2 reads SVGAGI. Trimming cost V 2 bases and J 3 bases, with 8 bases left between them. The CDR3 length is 14 residues. DNA for the CDR3: TGTGCCAGCAGTTACGGTGCTTACTACAATGAGCAGTTCTTC. This translates into CASSYGAYYNEQFF.

The CDR3 DNA reads TGTGCCAGCACCGGGACAGGGTCCTACGAGCAGTACTTC. Translation gives CASTGTGSYEQYF. The chain has TRBV28 and TRBJ2-7; 9 nucleotides line up with TRBD1. The CDR3 has 13 residues. The V gene's germline CDR1 is MDHEN and CDR2 SYDVKM. V gave up 7 bases and J gave up 1 base; unmatched junction bases: 2.

This rearrangement joins TRBV6-6 to TRBJ1-1; possibly TRBD1 for D (5 bases). This CDR3 region has 15 residues. In germline, CDR1 is MNHNY, CDR2 SVGAGI (reference sequence). The V gene lost 4 bases and the J gene lost 6 bases, with 18 bases spanning the gap. CDR3 amino acids: CASSSYTSGLPEAFF. The CDR3 DNA reads TGTGCCAGCAGTTCCTACACCTCAGGGCTGCCTGAAGCTTTCTTT.

The rearrangement links TRBV4-3 to TRBJ2-1; 7 bases align to TRBD2. The junction had 11 bases not matched to a gene; V was cut back by 0 bases and J by 6 bases. The CDR3 extends over 17 amino acids. Germline lookup yields CDR1 LGHNA and CDR2 YSLEER. As DNA, the CDR3 is TGCGCCAGCAGCCAAGAGCCCGGGGGGTACGGGGGCAATGAGCAGTTCTTC. This codes for CASSQEPGGYGGNEQFF.

The chain recombines TRBV10-2 with TRBJ2-5, with 7 nucleotides matching TRBD2. The CDR3 sequence is 13 residues long. Losses at the gene ends were 3 bases for V and 7 bases for J; bases not matched to a gene: 5. Germline V lookup: CDR1 WSHSY, CDR2 SAAADI. CDR3 residues: CASSDQRDGTQYF. The CDR3 DNA follows: TGCGCCAGCAGTGACCAGCGGGACGGGACCCAGTACTTC.

The chain recombines TRBV5-5 with TRBJ1-1; D unresolved. CDR3 length: 14 residues. Germline V gives CDR1 SGHKS, CDR2 YYEKEE (reference sequence). V was trimmed by 1 base and J by 1 base, leaving 8 bases between them. CDR3 in amino acids: CASSLQFQNTEAFF. CDR3 DNA sequence: TGTGCCAGCAGCTTGCAATTTCAGAACACTGAAGCTTTCTTT.

This sequence joins TRBV7-8 and TRBJ2-3; 9 bases line up with TRBD1. CDR3 length equals 15 residues. V gave up 4 bases and J gave up 6 bases; unmatched junction bases: 8. Germline lookup yields CDR1 SGHVS and CDR2 FQNEAQ. The CDR3 loop is CASSSVQGAEDTQYF. The DNA of the CDR3 is TGTGCCAGCAGCTCCGTACAGGGGGCGGAGGATACGCAGTATTTT.

The CDR3 here is CASSFLDGVYEQYF. The CDR3 DNA follows: TGTGCCAGCAGTTTCCTGGACGGAGTCTACGAGCAGTACTTC. The chain couples TRBV28 to TRBJ2-7; D not certain. Germline values: CDR1 MDHEN, CDR2 SYDVKM. V gave up 3 bases and J gave up 3 bases, with 12 bases separating them. This CDR3 comprises 14 residues.

This chain connects TRBV29-1 to TRBJ2-2; D is ambiguous. V was cut by 4 bases and J by 0 bases, with 6 bases left in between. Germline V gives CDR1 SQVTM, CDR2 ANQGSEA. This CDR3 spans 13 amino acids. This chain's CDR3 is CSVVAANTGELFF. DNA for the CDR3: TGCAGCGTTGTAGCTGCGAACACCGGGGAGCTGTTTTTT.

The chain recombines TRBV27 with TRBJ2-1; D is perhaps TRBD2 (6 bases). The CDR3 loop spans 14 amino acids. Germline lookup yields CDR1 MNHEY and CDR2 SMNVEV (reference sequence). Trimming took off 2 bases at V and 7 bases at J, with 12 bases between the two ends. Written as DNA, the CDR3 is TGTGCCAGCAGTTTAGGAGGGTCGAGGAATGAGCAGTTCTTC. Protein product: CASSLGGSRNEQFF.

This clone showed up just once. The rearrangement uses TRBV7-6 and TRBJ2-2; unclear D gene. V lost 5 bases to trimming and J lost 4 bases, with 8 bases between them. Germline loops: CDR1 SGHVS, CDR2 FNYEAQ. This CDR3 contains 13 residues. The CDR3 loop reads CASSQTFTGELFF. The CDR3, as DNA: TGTGCCAGCAGCCAGACTTTCACCGGGGAGCTGTTTTTT.

This chain uses TRBV7-9 with TRBJ2-7; 12 positions agree with TRBD2. The V gene's germline CDR1 is SEHNR and CDR2 FQNEAQ (reference sequence). The ends lost 2 bases at V and 4 bases at J; junction bases unmatched: 9. The CDR3 loop spans 17 amino acids. CDR3 bases: TGTGCCAGCAGCTTATCTGTAACTAGCGGGAGGTCTTACGAGCAGTACTTC. This encodes CASSLSVTSGRSYEQYF.

V gene TRBV7-8 combines with J gene TRBJ2-7; D not resolved. Per germline, CDR1 SGHVS and CDR2 FQNEAQ. V lost 1 base, J lost 2 bases, and 12 bases lay in between. This CDR3 contains 15 residues. The CDR3 DNA is TGTGCCAGCAGCTTAGAGGAGTACAAGACCTACGAGCAGTACTTC. Translating gives CASSLEEYKTYEQYF.

This chain connects TRBV7-2 to TRBJ2-1, with D maybe TRBD2 (6 bases). The CDR3 loop spans 16 amino acids. Trimming stripped 3 bases from V and 6 bases from J, with 18 bases between. Germline-derived CDR1 and CDR2 are SGHTA and FQGNSA. CDR3 region: CASSFFLGGMPNEQFF. The CDR3 bases are TGTGCCAGCAGCTTTTTCTTGGGCGGGATGCCCAATGAGCAGTTCTTC.

The chain couples TRBV6-6 to TRBJ2-7; 9 bases map to TRBD1. The CDR3 totals 12 residues. Germline trimming cut 8 bases from V and 3 bases from J; bases unmatched to any gene: 2. Germline V gene data show CDR1 as MNHNY and CDR2 as SVGAGI (reference sequence). As DNA, the CDR3 is TGTGCCAGCTCGGGACAGGGCTACGAGCAGTACTTC. This sequence encodes CASSGQGYEQYF.

The rearrangement links TRBV4-3 to TRBJ1-5; a weak D match, TRBD1 (5 bases). The germline V gene has CDR1 LGHNA and CDR2 YSLEER. Trimming removed 0 bases at V and 7 bases at J, with 10 bases between. This CDR3 region has 14 residues. This CDR3 reads CASSQDRVNQPQHF. CDR3 DNA: TGCGCCAGCAGCCAAGACAGGGTCAACCAGCCCCAGCATTTT.

The J gene is TRBJ2-7, the V gene TRBV10-2; D might be TRBD1 (8 bases). V was trimmed by 2 bases and J by 0 bases, leaving 14 bases between them. CDR3 length equals 16 residues. Per germline, CDR1 WSHSY and CDR2 SAAADI. The CDR3 spells CASSEERDRYSYEQYF. The CDR3 nucleotides are TGCGCCAGCAGTGAGGAGCGGGACAGGTACTCCTACGAGCAGTACTTC.

The V call is TRBV6-6, the J call TRBJ1-1; possible D gene TRBD1, 5 bases. Germline V gives CDR1 MNHNY, CDR2 SVGAGI (reference sequence). Trimming left V 5 bases short and J 3 bases short, with 10 bases between. The CDR3 extends over 13 amino acids. This chain's CDR3 is CASSAGGDTEAFF. The CDR3 DNA reads as TGTGCCAGCAGTGCCGGGGGGGACACTGAAGCTTTCTTT.

This chain uses TRBV10-3 with TRBJ2-2, with D hard to call. The CDR3 is 14 amino acids. The V gene's germline CDR1 is ENHRY and CDR2 SYGVKD. Deletions cut 3 bases from V and 1 base from J, with 6 bases between. The CDR3 DNA is TGTGCCATCAGTGACCCAGGGAACACCGGGGAGCTGTTTTTT. This codes for CAISDPGNTGELFF.

The V and J genes are TRBV27 and TRBJ2-3; D may correspond to TRBD1 or TRBD2 (5 bases each). The CDR3 has 15 residues. Germline V gene sequence: CDR1 MNHEY, CDR2 SMNVEV (reference sequence). Trimming removed 8 bases at V and 0 bases at J, with 15 bases between. CDR3 in amino acids: CASRSGTASTDTQYF. CDR3 nucleotides: TGTGCCAGCCGCTCCGGGACGGCTAGCACAGATACGCAGTATTTT.

This chain uses TRBV4-1 with TRBJ2-7; 9 bases are shared with TRBD2. The length of the CDR3 is 15 residues. V lost 4 bases to trimming and J lost 4 bases; unmatched junction nucleotides: 8. Germline V gives CDR1 MGHRA, CDR2 YSYEKL. CDR3 region: CASSPGLARGYEQYF. The CDR3 DNA sequence: TGCGCCAGCAGCCCTGGACTAGCGAGAGGGTACGAGCAGTACTTC.

The chain employs TRBV10-2 and TRBJ1-2; no clear D gene. This CDR3 is built from 13 residues. Per germline, CDR1 WSHSY and CDR2 SAAADI. V lost 7 bases to trimming and J lost 4 bases, with 13 bases between them. CDR3 protein: CASISGSSYGYTF. CDR3 DNA: TGCGCCAGCATATCAGGTTCATCCTATGGCTACACCTTC.

This CDR3 is CASSRHTISPLHF. The CDR3 DNA follows: TGCGCCAGCAGCCGACATACCATTTCACCCCTCCACTTT. The chain joins TRBV4-1 to TRBJ1-6; D not resolved. The germline gives CDR1 MGHRA, CDR2 YSYEKL. Trimming cost V 4 bases and J 9 bases, with 10 bases left between them. The CDR3 runs 13 residues.

The CDR3 here is CASTELQGIAEAFF. The DNA of the CDR3 is TGTGCCAGTACGGAGTTACAGGGGATAGCTGAAGCTTTCTTT. The chain joins TRBV19 to TRBJ1-1, with TRBD1 matching 7 bases. CDR3 size: 14 residues. V trimming: 7 bases; J trimming: 6 bases; junction bases outside the gene matches: 11. Germline V gene sequence: CDR1 LNHDA, CDR2 SQIVND (reference sequence).

This clone was detected a few times. The chain joins TRBV5-4 to TRBJ1-2; unclear D gene. V lost 2 bases and J 7 bases, leaving 9 bases between the germline ends. Germline loops: CDR1 SGHNT, CDR2 YYREEE (reference sequence). The CDR3 contains 12 residues. As DNA, the CDR3 is TGTGCCAGCAGCTTCGGAGGGCTTGGCTACACCTTC. This gives the protein CASSFGGLGYTF. Full variable domain (missing parts from reference TRBV5-4 and TRBJ1-2): ETGVTQSPTHLIKTRGQQVTLRCSSQSGHNTVSWYQQALGQGPQFIFQYYREEENGRGNFPPRFSGLQFPNYSSELNVNALELDDSALYLCASSFGGLGYTFGSGTRLTVV.

This chain connects TRBV4-3 to TRBJ2-7; 9 bases fit TRBD1. V trimming: 0 bases; J trimming: 3 bases; junction bases outside the gene matches: 9. CDR1 LGHNA and CDR2 YSLEER come from the germline V gene. The CDR3 spans 17 residues. CDR3 amino acids: CASSQEAPGQGSYEQYF. The CDR3 coding sequence is TGCGCCAGCAGCCAAGAAGCTCCGGGACAGGGAAGCTACGAGCAGTACTTC.